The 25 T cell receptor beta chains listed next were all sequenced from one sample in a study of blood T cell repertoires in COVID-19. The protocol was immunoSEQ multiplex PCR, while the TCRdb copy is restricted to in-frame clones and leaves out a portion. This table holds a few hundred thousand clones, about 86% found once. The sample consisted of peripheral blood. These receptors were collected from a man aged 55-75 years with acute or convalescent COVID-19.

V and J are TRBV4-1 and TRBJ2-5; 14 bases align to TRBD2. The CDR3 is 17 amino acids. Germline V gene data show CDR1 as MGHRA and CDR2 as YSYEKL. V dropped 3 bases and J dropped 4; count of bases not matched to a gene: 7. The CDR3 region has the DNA TGCGCCAGCAGCCAGGGGGGACTAGCGGGAGCGGGAGAGACCCAGTACTTC. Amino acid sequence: CASSQGGLAGAGETQYF.

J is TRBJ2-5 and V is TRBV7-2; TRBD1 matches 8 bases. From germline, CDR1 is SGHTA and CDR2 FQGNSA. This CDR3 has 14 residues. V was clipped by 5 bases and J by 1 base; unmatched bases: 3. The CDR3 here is CASSLDRGQETQYF. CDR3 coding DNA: TGTGCCAGCAGCCTCGACAGGGGCCAAGAGACCCAGTACTTC.

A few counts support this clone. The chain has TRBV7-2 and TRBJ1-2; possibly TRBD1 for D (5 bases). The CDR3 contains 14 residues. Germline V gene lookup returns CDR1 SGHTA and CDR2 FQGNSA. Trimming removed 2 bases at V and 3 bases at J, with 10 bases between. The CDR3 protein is CASSLQTDYYGYTF. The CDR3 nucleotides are TGTGCCAGCAGCTTACAGACAGACTACTATGGCTACACCTTC.

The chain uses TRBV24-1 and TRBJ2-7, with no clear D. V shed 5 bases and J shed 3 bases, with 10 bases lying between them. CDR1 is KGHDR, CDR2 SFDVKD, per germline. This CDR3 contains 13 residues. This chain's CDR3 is CATSGHRIYEQYF. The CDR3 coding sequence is TGTGCCACCAGTGGACACAGAATCTACGAGCAGTACTTC.

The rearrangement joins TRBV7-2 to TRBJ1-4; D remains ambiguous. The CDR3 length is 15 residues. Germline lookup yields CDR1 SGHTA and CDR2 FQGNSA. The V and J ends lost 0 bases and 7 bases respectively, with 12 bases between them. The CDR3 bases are TGTGCCAGCAGCTTAGCGCATGTGCGGGGTGAAAAACTGTTTTTT. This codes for CASSLAHVRGEKLFF.

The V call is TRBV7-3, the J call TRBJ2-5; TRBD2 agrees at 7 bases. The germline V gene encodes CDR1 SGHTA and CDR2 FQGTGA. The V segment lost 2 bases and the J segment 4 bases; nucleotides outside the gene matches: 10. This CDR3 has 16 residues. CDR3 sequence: CASSLSASGRGETQYF. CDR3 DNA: TGTGCCAGCAGCTTATCTGCTAGCGGAAGGGGAGAGACCCAGTACTTC.

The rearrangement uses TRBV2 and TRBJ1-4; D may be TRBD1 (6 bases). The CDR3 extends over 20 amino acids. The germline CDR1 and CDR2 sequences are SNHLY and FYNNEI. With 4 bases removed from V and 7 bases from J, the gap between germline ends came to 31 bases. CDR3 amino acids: CASSARRPDSHDLRGEKLFF. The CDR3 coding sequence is TGTGCCAGCAGTGCAAGGCGACCGGACAGTCATGATCTTCGGGGTGAAAAACTGTTTTTT.

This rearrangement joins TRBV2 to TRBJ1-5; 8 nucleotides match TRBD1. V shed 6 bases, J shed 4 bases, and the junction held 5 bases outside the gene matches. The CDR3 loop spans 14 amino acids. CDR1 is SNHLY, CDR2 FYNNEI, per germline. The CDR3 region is CASSDRGGNQPQHF. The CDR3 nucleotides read TGTGCCAGCAGCGACAGGGGTGGGAATCAGCCCCAGCATTTT.

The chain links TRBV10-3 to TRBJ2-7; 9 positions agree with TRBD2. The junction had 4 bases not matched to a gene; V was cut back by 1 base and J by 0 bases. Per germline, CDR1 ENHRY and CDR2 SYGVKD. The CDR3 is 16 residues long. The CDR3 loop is CAISEWMTSGSYEQYF. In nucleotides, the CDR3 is TGTGCCATCAGTGAGTGGATGACTAGCGGCTCCTACGAGCAGTACTTC.

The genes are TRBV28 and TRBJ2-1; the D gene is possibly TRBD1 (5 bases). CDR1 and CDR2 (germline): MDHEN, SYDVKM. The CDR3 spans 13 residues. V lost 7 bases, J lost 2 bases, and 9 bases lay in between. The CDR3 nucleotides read TGTGCCAGCATAGGGGCCCCCTACAATGAGCAGTTCTTC. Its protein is CASIGAPYNEQFF.

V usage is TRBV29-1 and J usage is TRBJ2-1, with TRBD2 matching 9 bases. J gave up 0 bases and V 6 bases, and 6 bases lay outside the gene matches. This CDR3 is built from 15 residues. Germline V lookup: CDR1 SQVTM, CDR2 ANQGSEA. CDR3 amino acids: CSVRLAGRSYNEQFF. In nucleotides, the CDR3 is TGCAGCGTCCGCCTAGCGGGACGCTCCTACAATGAGCAGTTCTTC.

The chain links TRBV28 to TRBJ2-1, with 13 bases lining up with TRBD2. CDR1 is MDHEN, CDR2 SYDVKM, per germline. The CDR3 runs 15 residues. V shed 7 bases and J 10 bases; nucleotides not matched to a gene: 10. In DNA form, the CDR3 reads TGTGCCAGCACTCCACAGGGACTAGCGGGACCGGAGCAGTTCTTC. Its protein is CASTPQGLAGPEQFF.

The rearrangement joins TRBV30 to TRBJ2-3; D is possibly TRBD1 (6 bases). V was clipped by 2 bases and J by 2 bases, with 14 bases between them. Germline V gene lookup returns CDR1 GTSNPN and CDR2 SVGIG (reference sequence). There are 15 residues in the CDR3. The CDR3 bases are TGTGCCTGGAGTCCATCGGACAGTTACACAGATACGCAGTATTTT. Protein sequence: CAWSPSDSYTDTQYF.

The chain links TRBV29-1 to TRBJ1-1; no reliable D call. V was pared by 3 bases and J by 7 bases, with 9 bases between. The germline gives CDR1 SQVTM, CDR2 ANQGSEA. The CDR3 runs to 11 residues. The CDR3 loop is CSVEEAREAFF. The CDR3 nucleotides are TGCAGCGTTGAGGAGGCCCGTGAAGCTTTCTTT.

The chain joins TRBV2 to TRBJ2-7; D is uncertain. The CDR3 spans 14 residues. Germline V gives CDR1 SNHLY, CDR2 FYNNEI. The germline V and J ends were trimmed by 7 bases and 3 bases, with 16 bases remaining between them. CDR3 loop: CASNPQVLIYEQYF. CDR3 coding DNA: TGTGCCAGCAATCCCCAGGTGCTGATCTACGAGCAGTACTTC.

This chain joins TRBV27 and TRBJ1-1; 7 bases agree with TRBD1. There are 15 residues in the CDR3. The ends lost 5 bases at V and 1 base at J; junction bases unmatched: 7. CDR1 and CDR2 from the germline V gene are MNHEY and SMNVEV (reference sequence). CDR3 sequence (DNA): TGTGCCAGCAGTCCTAAACGGACAGGGAACACTGAAGCTTTCTTT. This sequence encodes CASSPKRTGNTEAFF.

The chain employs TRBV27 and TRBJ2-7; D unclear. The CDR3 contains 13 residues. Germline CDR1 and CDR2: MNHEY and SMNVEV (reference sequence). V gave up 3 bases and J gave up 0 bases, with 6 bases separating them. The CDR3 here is CASSFRNSYEQYF. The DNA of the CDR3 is TGTGCCAGCAGTTTCCGTAACTCCTACGAGCAGTACTTC.

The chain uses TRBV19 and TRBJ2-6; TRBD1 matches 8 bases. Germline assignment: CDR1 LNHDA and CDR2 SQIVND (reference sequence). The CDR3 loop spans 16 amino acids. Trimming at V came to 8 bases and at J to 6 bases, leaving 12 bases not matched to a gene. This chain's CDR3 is CASSYRQGYEANVLTF. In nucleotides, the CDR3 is TGTGCCAGTTCCTATCGACAGGGGTATGAGGCCAACGTCCTGACTTTC.

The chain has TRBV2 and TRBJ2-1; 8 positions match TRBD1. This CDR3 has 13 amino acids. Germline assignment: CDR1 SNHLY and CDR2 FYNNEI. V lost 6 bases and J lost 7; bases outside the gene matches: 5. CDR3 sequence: CASSPGQVNEQFF. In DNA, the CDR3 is TGTGCCAGCAGCCCGGGACAGGTAAATGAGCAGTTCTTC.

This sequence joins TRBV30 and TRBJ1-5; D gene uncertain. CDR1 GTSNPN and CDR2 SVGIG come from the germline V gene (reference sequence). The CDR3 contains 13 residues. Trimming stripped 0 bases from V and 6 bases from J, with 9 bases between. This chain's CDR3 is CAWSVRVAQPQHF. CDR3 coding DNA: TGTGCCTGGAGTGTACGGGTGGCTCAGCCCCAGCATTTT.

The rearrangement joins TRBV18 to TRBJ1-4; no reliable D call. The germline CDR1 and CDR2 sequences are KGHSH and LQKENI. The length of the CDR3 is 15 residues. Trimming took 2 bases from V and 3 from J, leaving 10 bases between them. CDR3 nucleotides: TGTGCCAGCTCACCAGGAGCCGCAGCTAATGAAAAACTGTTTTTT. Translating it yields CASSPGAAANEKLFF. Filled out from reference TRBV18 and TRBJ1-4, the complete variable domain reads NAGVMQNPRHLVRRRGQEARLRCSPMKGHSHVYWYRQLPEEGLKFMVYLQKENIIDESGMPKERFSAEFPKEGPSILRIQQVVRGDSAAYFCASSPGAAANEKLFFGSGTQLSVL.

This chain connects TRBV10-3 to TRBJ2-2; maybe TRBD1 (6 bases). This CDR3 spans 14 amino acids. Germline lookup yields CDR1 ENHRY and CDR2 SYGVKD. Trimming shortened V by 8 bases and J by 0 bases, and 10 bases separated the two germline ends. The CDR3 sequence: CAIAGVTNTGELFF. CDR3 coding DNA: TGTGCCATCGCAGGGGTTACGAACACCGGGGAGCTGTTTTTT.

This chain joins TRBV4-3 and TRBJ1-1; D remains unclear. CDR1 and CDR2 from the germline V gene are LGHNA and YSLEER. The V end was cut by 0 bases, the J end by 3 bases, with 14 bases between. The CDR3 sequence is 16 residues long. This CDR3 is CASSQDSSGWDTEAFF. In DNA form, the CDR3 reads TGCGCCAGCAGCCAAGATAGTTCCGGGTGGGACACTGAAGCTTTCTTT.

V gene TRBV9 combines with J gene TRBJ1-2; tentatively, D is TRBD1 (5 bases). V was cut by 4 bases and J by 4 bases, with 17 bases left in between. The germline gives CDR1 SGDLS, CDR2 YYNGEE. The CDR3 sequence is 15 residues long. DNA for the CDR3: TGTGCCAGCAGCCCTGTGGGGACTAGAGGCTATGGCTACACCTTC. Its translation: CASSPVGTRGYGYTF.

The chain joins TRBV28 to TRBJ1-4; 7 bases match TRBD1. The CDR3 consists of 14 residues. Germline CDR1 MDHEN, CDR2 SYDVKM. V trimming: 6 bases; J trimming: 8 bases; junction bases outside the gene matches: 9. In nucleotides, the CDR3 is TGTGCCAGCAGGCTCGGAGGGGGCGGAGAAAAACTGTTTTTT. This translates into CASRLGGGGEKLFF.